This T cell receptor beta chain was profiled in a study of blood T cell repertoires in COVID-19 (dated by TCRdb to 2020 to 2021). In the study overall: Collaborator samples came from the United States, Italy and Spain and covered acute and convalescent phases of COVID-19. The material from the prospective study consisted of cDNA or gDNA derived from T cells, B-cell-depleted T cells, or PBMCs. The dataset comprised deeply sampled blood TCRbeta repertoires from subjects exposed to, actively infected with, or recovered from COVID-19. The repertoires were made available in a free public database intended to serve as a resource for research on the immune response to SARS-CoV-2. The samples were drawn from the first 160 participants of the ongoing ImmuneRACE study and from 1,254 subjects provided by 6 global collaborators. Nearly every sample came with metadata listing a de-identified subject ID, COVID-19 status, age in years and sex. Where available, HLA class I and class II types were taken from metadata supplied by the sample provider and were not determined by assay-based typing. Study-wide findings and limitations: Clinical and demographic metadata were provided uncurated, with the amount varying by source and participant.

Points on this clone: Which antigen it targets is not known. No per-base quality is available; no much larger clone lies one base away.

TCRbeta CDR3 regions were amplified from genomic DNA using the immunoSEQ Assay, a bias-controlled multiplex PCR. Concerning the study's data processing: The number of nucleated cells in each sample was estimated by amplification of reference gene primers within the assay. Sequence reads were collapsed and filtered to measure the absolute abundance of every unique TCRbeta CDR3 rearrangement. Productive Simpson clonality was computed per sample as the square root of Simpson's diversity index over productive rearrangements. TCRdb stores this immuneACCESS table with in-frame sequences only. Part of the clones is absent; in the studies checked, under half of the shortfall reflects unresolved V genes, and no reason is known for the rest. The V and J calls and clone size were taken over from that table, and D and trimming were inferred from the DNA. This sample comprises about 270,000 clones, 86% of them detected only once. Clones ranked in the top ten supply around 9.5% of the sample.

Another Seattle source contributed samples from volunteer blood donors who had recovered from COVID-19. Each collaborating institution followed its own protocols to collect whole blood in K2EDTA tubes. For TCRbeta analysis, collaborators shipped samples in one of three forms: frozen whole blood, isolated PBMCs, or DNA extracted from either of those sample types. The germline ends are 9 bases apart after V is trimmed by 5 bases and J by 1 base. The CDR3 contains 14 residues, cysteine and phenylalanine counted. Only the CDR3 DNA stays, 42 bases, in frame from base 1. The germline V gene specifies WSHSY as CDR1 and SAAADI as CDR2.

The sample comprised peripheral blood. The sequence derives from a man aged 40-50 years who had recovered from COVID-19. The rearrangement joined TRBV10-2 to TRBJ1-3; a confident D gene designation cannot be given. The nucleotides are TGCGCCAGCAGTAGCGGAAATTCTGGAAACACCATATATTTT. This gives the protein CASSSGNSGNTIYF.